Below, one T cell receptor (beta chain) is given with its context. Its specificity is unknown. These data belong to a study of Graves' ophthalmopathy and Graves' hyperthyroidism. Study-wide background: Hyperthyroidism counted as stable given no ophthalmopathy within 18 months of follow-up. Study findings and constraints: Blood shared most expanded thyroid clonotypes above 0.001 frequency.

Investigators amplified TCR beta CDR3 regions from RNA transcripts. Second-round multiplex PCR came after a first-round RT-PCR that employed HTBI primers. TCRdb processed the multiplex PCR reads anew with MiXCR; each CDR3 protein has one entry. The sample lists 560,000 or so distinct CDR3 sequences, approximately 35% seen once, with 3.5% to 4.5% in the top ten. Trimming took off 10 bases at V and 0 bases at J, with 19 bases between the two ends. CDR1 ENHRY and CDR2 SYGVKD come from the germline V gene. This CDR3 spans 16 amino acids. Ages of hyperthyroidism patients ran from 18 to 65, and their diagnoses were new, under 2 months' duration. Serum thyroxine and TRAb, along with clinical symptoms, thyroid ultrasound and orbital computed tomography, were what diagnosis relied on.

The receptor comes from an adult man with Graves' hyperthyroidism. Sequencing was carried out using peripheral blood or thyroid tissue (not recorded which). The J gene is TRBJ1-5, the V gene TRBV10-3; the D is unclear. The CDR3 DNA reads TGTGCCAGCAGATCCAGCGGGGTACCTAGCAATCAGCCCCAGCATTTT. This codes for CASRSSGVPSNQPQHF.